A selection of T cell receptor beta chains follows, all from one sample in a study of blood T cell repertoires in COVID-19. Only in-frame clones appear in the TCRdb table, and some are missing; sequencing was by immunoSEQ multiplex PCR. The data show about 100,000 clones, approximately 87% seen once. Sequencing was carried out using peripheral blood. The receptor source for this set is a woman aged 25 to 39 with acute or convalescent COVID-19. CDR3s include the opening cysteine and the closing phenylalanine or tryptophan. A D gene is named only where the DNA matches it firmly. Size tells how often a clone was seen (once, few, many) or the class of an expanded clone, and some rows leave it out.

cdr3_nt: TGCGCCACCCGGAAGCAGGGGAACTCACCCCTCCACTTT
cdr3_aa: CATRKQGNSPLHF
j_call: TRBJ1-6
d_call: -
v_call: TRBV5-1
clone_size: -

cdr3_nt: TGCAGCGTGCGGGACAGTGAAGCTTTCTTT
cdr3_aa: CSVRDSEAFF
j_call: TRBJ1-1
d_call: TRBD1
v_call: TRBV29-1
clone_size: -

cdr3_nt: TGTGCCAGCCAAGGTAGCGCGGTTGGCTACACCTTC
cdr3_aa: CASQGSAVGYTF
j_call: TRBJ1-2
d_call: -
v_call: TRBV2
clone_size: -

cdr3_nt: TGCGCCAGCAGCTTTGGAGACTCTGGAAACACCATATATTTT
cdr3_aa: CASSFGDSGNTIYF
j_call: TRBJ1-3
d_call: -
v_call: TRBV5-1
clone_size: -

cdr3_nt: TGTGCCAGCAGCCCGTCGGGACAGGGTTACGAGCAGTACTTC
cdr3_aa: CASSPSGQGYEQYF
j_call: TRBJ2-7
d_call: TRBD1
v_call: TRBV11-3
clone_size: -

cdr3_nt: TGTGCCAGCAGCTTAGAGCGAGCGGGGGTCCCGGAGCAGTTCTTC
cdr3_aa: CASSLERAGVPEQFF
j_call: TRBJ2-1
d_call: TRBD2
v_call: TRBV7-3
clone_size: -

cdr3_nt: TGTGCCAGCTCACGACGTGAGGGACGGAGGGGGGGCCCCCCTGGGAATGAGCAGTTCTTC
cdr3_aa: CASSRREGRRGGPPGNEQFF
j_call: TRBJ2-1
d_call: -
v_call: TRBV18
clone_size: -

cdr3_nt: TGTGCTAGTGGTTTTGGCCTTAGCAATCAGCCCCAGCATTTT
cdr3_aa: CASGFGLSNQPQHF
j_call: TRBJ1-5
d_call: -
v_call: TRBV12-5
clone_size: -

cdr3_nt: TGCGCCAGCAGCGCGGTGACAGGGTATAACACTGAAGCTTTCTTT
cdr3_aa: CASSAVTGYNTEAFF
j_call: TRBJ1-1
d_call: TRBD1
v_call: TRBV5-1
clone_size: -

cdr3_nt: TGTGCCAGCAGCTCCCCCCTAGCGGGGGGTTACAATGAGCAGTTCTTC
cdr3_aa: CASSSPLAGGYNEQFF
j_call: TRBJ2-1
d_call: TRBD2
v_call: TRBV7-9
clone_size: once

cdr3_nt: TGTGCCAGCAGTGAAGCGCAGACTACTTACTATGGCTACACCTTC
cdr3_aa: CASSEAQTTYYGYTF
j_call: TRBJ1-2
d_call: -
v_call: TRBV6-1
clone_size: -

cdr3_nt: TGTGCCAGCAGTGACAGGGAGAACAATGAGCAGTTCTTC
cdr3_aa: CASSDRENNEQFF
j_call: TRBJ2-1
d_call: TRBD1
v_call: TRBV28
clone_size: -

cdr3_nt: TGTGCCAGCAACAAGGGGACAGGGGTGAAGCCCCAGCATTTT
cdr3_aa: CASNKGTGVKPQHF
j_call: TRBJ1-5
d_call: TRBD1
v_call: TRBV2
clone_size: once

cdr3_nt: TGCAGCGTTGTTTCCAGGCACTCCTACGAGCAGTACTTC
cdr3_aa: CSVVSRHSYEQYF
j_call: TRBJ2-7
d_call: -
v_call: TRBV29-1
clone_size: -

cdr3_nt: TGTGCCAGCAGCCTAGCAGGATACGAGCAGTACTTC
cdr3_aa: CASSLAGYEQYF
j_call: TRBJ2-7
d_call: -
v_call: TRBV28
clone_size: -

cdr3_nt: TGTGCCAGCAGTCAACAGCAGTTATCTGGAAACACCATATATTTT
cdr3_aa: CASSQQQLSGNTIYF
j_call: TRBJ1-3
d_call: -
v_call: TRBV28
clone_size: -

cdr3_nt: TGTGCCAGTATAGGGGGGGCGCGGTACAATGAGCAGTTCTTC
cdr3_aa: CASIGGARYNEQFF
j_call: TRBJ2-1
d_call: -
v_call: TRBV19
clone_size: -

cdr3_nt: TGTGCCTGGAGTGTGTTAGCGGGGGGCCATGAGCAGTTCTTC
cdr3_aa: CAWSVLAGGHEQFF
j_call: TRBJ2-1
d_call: TRBD2
v_call: TRBV30
clone_size: -

cdr3_nt: TGCGCCAGCAGCTTTGGACAGGGGGCGAAGGTTGAAGCTTTCTTT
cdr3_aa: CASSFGQGAKVEAFF
j_call: TRBJ1-1
d_call: TRBD1
v_call: TRBV5-1
clone_size: -

cdr3_nt: TGTGCCAGCAGTTTTTTTTCCCTCAACACCGGGGAGCTGTTTTTT
cdr3_aa: CASSFFSLNTGELFF
j_call: TRBJ2-2
d_call: -
v_call: TRBV27
clone_size: -

cdr3_nt: TGTGCCACCAGTGACCCGACAGCCGATAGCAATCAGCCCCAGCATTTT
cdr3_aa: CATSDPTADSNQPQHF
j_call: TRBJ1-5
d_call: -
v_call: TRBV24-1
clone_size: few

cdr3_nt: TGTGCCAGCAGTGTGGTCGGGGGAGTCACTGAAGCTTTCTTT
cdr3_aa: CASSVVGGVTEAFF
j_call: TRBJ1-1
d_call: -
v_call: TRBV2
clone_size: -

cdr3_nt: TGTGCCAGCAGCGTTGGGGGGATCCCTAACTATGGCTACACCTTC
cdr3_aa: CASSVGGIPNYGYTF
j_call: TRBJ1-2
d_call: -
v_call: TRBV9
clone_size: -

cdr3_nt: TGTGCCAGCAGCTTAGAGCTCGGTGCCTCCTACGAGCAGTACTTC
cdr3_aa: CASSLELGASYEQYF
j_call: TRBJ2-7
d_call: -
v_call: TRBV7-9
clone_size: -

cdr3_nt: TGTGCCAGTAGGGACATCGGTGTCAGAGATGAAAAACTGTTTTTT
cdr3_aa: CASRDIGVRDEKLFF
j_call: TRBJ1-4
d_call: -
v_call: TRBV19
clone_size: -

cdr3_nt: TGTGCCAGCAGCCAAGATCCCCACGACAGGGCCTACGAGCAGTACTTC
cdr3_aa: CASSQDPHDRAYEQYF
j_call: TRBJ2-7
d_call: TRBD1
v_call: TRBV4-2
clone_size: medium-sized

cdr3_nt: TGTGCCACCTCGGGACAGGGGTTCACAGATACGCAGTATTTT
cdr3_aa: CATSGQGFTDTQYF
j_call: TRBJ2-3
d_call: TRBD1
v_call: TRBV10-3
clone_size: -

cdr3_nt: TGCGCCAGCAGCTCCGGAGGTAGCTCTGGAAACACCATATATTTT
cdr3_aa: CASSSGGSSGNTIYF
j_call: TRBJ1-3
d_call: -
v_call: TRBV5-1
clone_size: -

cdr3_nt: TGTGCCAGTAGTACCGACAGGGGTAATGAAAAACTGTTTTTT
cdr3_aa: CASSTDRGNEKLFF
j_call: TRBJ1-4
d_call: TRBD1
v_call: TRBV19
clone_size: -

cdr3_nt: TGTGCCAGTAGTGGCAGGGGGTCGACTAATGAAAAACTGTTTTTT
cdr3_aa: CASSGRGSTNEKLFF
j_call: TRBJ1-4
d_call: TRBD1
v_call: TRBV19
clone_size: -

cdr3_nt: TGTGCCAGCAGTCTCCCCCACAGAACCCTCCACTTT
cdr3_aa: CASSLPHRTLHF
j_call: TRBJ1-6
d_call: -
v_call: TRBV28
clone_size: -

cdr3_nt: TGTGCCAGCAGTGAAGGAACAGGGCCGTATAGCAATCAGCCCCAGCATTTT
cdr3_aa: CASSEGTGPYSNQPQHF
j_call: TRBJ1-5
d_call: -
v_call: TRBV2
clone_size: -

cdr3_nt: TGTGCCACCAGTGATTCCGACAGGGGTGGGAATCAGCCCCAGCATTTT
cdr3_aa: CATSDSDRGGNQPQHF
j_call: TRBJ1-5
d_call: TRBD1
v_call: TRBV24-1
clone_size: -

cdr3_nt: TGTGCCTGGAGTGTATCCTCGGGAAACATTCAGTACTTC
cdr3_aa: CAWSVSSGNIQYF
j_call: TRBJ2-4
d_call: -
v_call: TRBV30
clone_size: -

cdr3_nt: TGTGCCAGCAGTTTAGGGACAGGTCGGGAGCAGTACTTC
cdr3_aa: CASSLGTGREQYF
j_call: TRBJ2-7
d_call: TRBD1
v_call: TRBV12-3/TRBV12-4
clone_size: -

cdr3_nt: TGTGCCAGCAGGGCCGGGGGTTCTAACTATGGCTACACCTTC
cdr3_aa: CASRAGGSNYGYTF
j_call: TRBJ1-2
d_call: -
v_call: TRBV28
clone_size: -

cdr3_nt: TGTGCCAGCATCCTAGTAGGGACACCGACCTACGAGCAGTACTTC
cdr3_aa: CASILVGTPTYEQYF
j_call: TRBJ2-7
d_call: -
v_call: TRBV6-5
clone_size: -

cdr3_nt: TGTGCCAGCAGCTTCGGTTCTCTGGCTTTCTTT
cdr3_aa: CASSFGSLAFF
j_call: TRBJ1-1
d_call: -
v_call: TRBV5-6
clone_size: -

cdr3_nt: TGTGCCAGCAGGGGCAGAAGCAATCAGCCCCAGCATTTT
cdr3_aa: CASRGRSNQPQHF
j_call: TRBJ1-5
d_call: -
v_call: TRBV25-1
clone_size: -

cdr3_nt: TGTGCCAGCAGCTTAGCCCCGGGAGGGAACACCGGGGAGCTGTTTTTT
cdr3_aa: CASSLAPGGNTGELFF
j_call: TRBJ2-2
d_call: TRBD2
v_call: TRBV7-6
clone_size: -

cdr3_nt: TGTGCCAGCACCTATAGGGGGTTCTCCTACGAGCAGTACTTC
cdr3_aa: CASTYRGFSYEQYF
j_call: TRBJ2-7
d_call: -
v_call: TRBV7-2
clone_size: -

cdr3_nt: TGTGCCGGGGACAGATTAGCCTACAATGAGCAGTTCTTC
cdr3_aa: CAGDRLAYNEQFF
j_call: TRBJ2-1
d_call: TRBD1
v_call: TRBV5-8
clone_size: -

cdr3_nt: TGCGCCAGCAGCTTGTTCTGGCTAGCGGGGGGAAGCTACGAGCAGTACTTC
cdr3_aa: CASSLFWLAGGSYEQYF
j_call: TRBJ2-7
d_call: TRBD2
v_call: TRBV5-1
clone_size: -

cdr3_nt: TGTGCCAGCAGCTCCCCTAGCGGGGGGGCGTCCGAGCAGTACTTC
cdr3_aa: CASSSPSGGASEQYF
j_call: TRBJ2-7
d_call: TRBD2
v_call: TRBV7-9
clone_size: -

cdr3_nt: TGTGCCAGCAGTGGAACACAGCCAGCCTACGAGCAGTACTTC
cdr3_aa: CASSGTQPAYEQYF
j_call: TRBJ2-7
d_call: -
v_call: TRBV28
clone_size: -

cdr3_nt: TGCGCCAGCGGGGACAGAAACACCGGGGAGCTGTTTTTT
cdr3_aa: CASGDRNTGELFF
j_call: TRBJ2-2
d_call: TRBD1
v_call: TRBV5-1
clone_size: -

cdr3_nt: TGTGCCACCAGCGATGGAAAGCGGGGTTCCACAGATACGCAGTATTTT
cdr3_aa: CATSDGKRGSTDTQYF
j_call: TRBJ2-3
d_call: TRBD2
v_call: TRBV24-1
clone_size: -

cdr3_nt: TGTGCCAGTAGTATGGTCAGGGGACCAAATCAGCCCCAGCATTTT
cdr3_aa: CASSMVRGPNQPQHF
j_call: TRBJ1-5
d_call: -
v_call: TRBV19
clone_size: -

cdr3_nt: TGTGCCATCAGTGAGTCGAGGGACAGAGAGACCCAGTACTTC
cdr3_aa: CAISESRDRETQYF
j_call: TRBJ2-5
d_call: TRBD1
v_call: TRBV10-3
clone_size: once

cdr3_nt: TGTGCCAGCTCACTCGGCCAAGCGACCGGGGAGCTGTTTTTT
cdr3_aa: CASSLGQATGELFF
j_call: TRBJ2-2
d_call: -
v_call: TRBV6-6
clone_size: -

cdr3_nt: TGTGCCAGCAGTGATCTCCAGGGCTATGGCTACACCTTC
cdr3_aa: CASSDLQGYGYTF
j_call: TRBJ1-2
d_call: -
v_call: TRBV2
clone_size: -

cdr3_nt: TGTGCCAGCAGCAAGGGGGAAAACTATGGCTACACCTTC
cdr3_aa: CASSKGENYGYTF
j_call: TRBJ1-2
d_call: -
v_call: TRBV6-5
clone_size: few

cdr3_nt: TGCGCCAGCAGCTTGGACTCACCTAGCGGGGGCATCTCCTACGAGCAGTACTTC
cdr3_aa: CASSLDSPSGGISYEQYF
j_call: TRBJ2-7
d_call: TRBD2
v_call: TRBV5-1
clone_size: -

cdr3_nt: TGTGCCAGCAGTTCGGAGGGGTTCTATAATTCACCCCTCCACTTT
cdr3_aa: CASSSEGFYNSPLHF
j_call: TRBJ1-6
d_call: -
v_call: TRBV6-5
clone_size: -

cdr3_nt: TGTGCCAGCAGTGCTCTCGGGACAGGGCTGGGCTACACCTTC
cdr3_aa: CASSALGTGLGYTF
j_call: TRBJ1-2
d_call: TRBD1
v_call: TRBV2
clone_size: -

cdr3_nt: TGTGCCAGCCAAGACAGGGTACGTTCCGAAGCTTTCTTT
cdr3_aa: CASQDRVRSEAFF
j_call: TRBJ1-1
d_call: -
v_call: TRBV21-1
clone_size: -

cdr3_nt: TGTGCCTGGAGTCCTACAGGGGCAGGGGAGCTGTTTTTT
cdr3_aa: CAWSPTGAGELFF
j_call: TRBJ2-2
d_call: TRBD1
v_call: TRBV30
clone_size: once

cdr3_nt: TGTGCCACCCTCGGGGGACAGGGGGCGGATGGCTACACCTTC
cdr3_aa: CATLGGQGADGYTF
j_call: TRBJ1-2
d_call: TRBD1
v_call: TRBV28
clone_size: -

cdr3_nt: TGTGCCAGCAGTTACTCGGACGGGGATTCACCCCTCCACTTT
cdr3_aa: CASSYSDGDSPLHF
j_call: TRBJ1-6
d_call: -
v_call: TRBV6-6
clone_size: -